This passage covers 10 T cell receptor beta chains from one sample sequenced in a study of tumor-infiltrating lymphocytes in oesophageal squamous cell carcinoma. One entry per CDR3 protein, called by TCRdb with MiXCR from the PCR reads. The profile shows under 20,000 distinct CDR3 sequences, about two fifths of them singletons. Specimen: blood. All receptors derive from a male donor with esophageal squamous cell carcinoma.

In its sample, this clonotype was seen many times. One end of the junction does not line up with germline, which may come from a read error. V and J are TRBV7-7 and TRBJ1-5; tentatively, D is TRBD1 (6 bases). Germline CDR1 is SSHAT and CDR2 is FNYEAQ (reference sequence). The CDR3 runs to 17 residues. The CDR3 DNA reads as TGTGCTAGCAGATCTTTCACTAACGACAGGATTTATCAGCCCCAGCATTTT. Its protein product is CASRSFTNDRIYQPQHF.

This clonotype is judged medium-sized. The CDR3 region is CASSYQANTEAFF. The CDR3 region has the DNA TGTGCCAGCAGTTACCAGGCGAACACTGAAGCTTTCTTT. The rearrangement links TRBV7-3 to TRBJ1-1; D is unresolved. V was trimmed by 6 bases and J by 1 base, leaving 9 bases between them. Germline CDR1 reads SGHTA; CDR2 reads FQGTGA. This CDR3 comprises 13 residues.

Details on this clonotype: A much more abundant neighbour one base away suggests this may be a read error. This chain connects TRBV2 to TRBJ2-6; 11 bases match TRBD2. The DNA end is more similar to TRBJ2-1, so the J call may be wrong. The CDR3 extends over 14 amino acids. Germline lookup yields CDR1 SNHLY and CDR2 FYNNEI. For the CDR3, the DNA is TGTGCCAGCCTTAGCGGGGGGGCTGGAGAGACCCAGTTCTTC. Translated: CASLSGGAGETQFF.

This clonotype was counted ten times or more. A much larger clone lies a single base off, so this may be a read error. The CDR3 loop reads CASSYPDQRNEQYF. CDR3 DNA: TGTGCCAGCAGTTATCCGGACCAAAGGAATGAGCAGTACTTC. The rearrangement uses TRBV6-1 and TRBJ2-5, with D hard to call. Germline CDR1 is MNHNS and CDR2 is SASEGT. This CDR3 region has 14 residues. V gave up 5 bases and J gave up 11 bases, with 21 bases separating them.

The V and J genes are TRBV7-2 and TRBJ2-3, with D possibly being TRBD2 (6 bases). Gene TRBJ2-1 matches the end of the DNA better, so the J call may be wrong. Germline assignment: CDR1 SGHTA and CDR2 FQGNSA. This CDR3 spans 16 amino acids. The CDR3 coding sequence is TGTGCCAGCAGCCGTGTAGAGGGACGGGAGTCCCCCGAGCAGTTCTTC. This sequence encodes CASSRVEGRESPEQFF.

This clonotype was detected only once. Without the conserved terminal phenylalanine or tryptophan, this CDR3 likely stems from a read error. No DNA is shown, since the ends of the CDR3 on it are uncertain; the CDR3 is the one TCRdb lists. The CDR3 region is CASSRTTRWGATPSVR. The rearrangement links TRBV28 to TRBJ2-3; the table's TRBD1 call for D was not verified on the DNA. Germline values: CDR1 MDHEN, CDR2 SYDVKM. The CDR3 contains 16 residues when both ends are counted.

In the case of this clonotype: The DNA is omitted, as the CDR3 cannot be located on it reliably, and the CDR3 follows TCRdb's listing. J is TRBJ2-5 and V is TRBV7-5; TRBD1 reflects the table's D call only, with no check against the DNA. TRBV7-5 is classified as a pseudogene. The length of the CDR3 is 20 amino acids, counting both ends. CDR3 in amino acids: CISVPEARPWQGRFAETQYF.

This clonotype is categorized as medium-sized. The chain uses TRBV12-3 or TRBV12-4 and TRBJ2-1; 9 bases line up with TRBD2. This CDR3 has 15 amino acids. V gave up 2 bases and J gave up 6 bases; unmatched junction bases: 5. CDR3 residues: CASSLWLAGINEQFF. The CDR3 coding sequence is TGTGCCAGCAGTTTATGGCTAGCGGGAATCAATGAGCAGTTCTTC.

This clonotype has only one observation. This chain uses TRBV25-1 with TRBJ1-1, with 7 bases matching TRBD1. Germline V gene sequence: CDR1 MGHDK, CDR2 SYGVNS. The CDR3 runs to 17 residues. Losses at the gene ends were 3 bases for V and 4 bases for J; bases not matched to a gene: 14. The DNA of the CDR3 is TGTGCCAGCAGTGATTTTGAGGGGGCGGGGGTGGGCACTGAAGCTTTCTTT. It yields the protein CASSDFEGAGVGTEAFF.

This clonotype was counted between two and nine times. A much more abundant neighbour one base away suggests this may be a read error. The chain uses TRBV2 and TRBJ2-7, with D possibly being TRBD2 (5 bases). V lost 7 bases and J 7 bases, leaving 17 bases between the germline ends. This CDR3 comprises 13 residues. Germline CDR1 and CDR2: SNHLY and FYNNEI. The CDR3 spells CASKRDGVDEQYF. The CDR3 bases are TGTGCCAGCAAGAGAGACGGGGTGGATGAGCAGTACTTC. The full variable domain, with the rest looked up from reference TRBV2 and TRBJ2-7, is EPEVTQTPSHQVTQMGQEVILRCVPISNHLYFYWYRQILGQKVEFLVSFYNNEISEKSEIFDDQFSVERPDGSNFTLKIRSTKLEDSAMYFCASKRDGVDEQYFGPGTRLTVT.